This T cell receptor (beta chain) was found in a study of T-cell reconstitution after alpha-beta-depleted transplantation in children. This clonotype appeared a few times. Compared with germline, one end of the junction differs, possibly owing to a read error. A TCRbeta library incorporating unique molecular identifiers was prepared. A single record per CDR3 protein comes from TCRdb applying MiXCR to the PCR reads. The sample consists of roughly 350,000 distinct CDR3 sequences, 10% of them appearing once. Germline CDR1 is SSHAT and CDR2 is FNYEAQ (reference sequence). CDR3 length equals 14 residues. The specimen comprised PBMCs from the stem cell graft donor, sampled from the stem cell graft. V usage is TRBV7-7 and J usage is TRBJ2-1; D is possibly TRBD2 (6 bases). The TCR was taken from a human donor who donated a stem cell graft to a child with acute lymphoblastic leukemia. CDR3 amino acids: CASSLAVFPNEQFF. Written as DNA, the CDR3 is TGTGCTAGCAGCTTAGCGGTTTTCCCCAATGAGCAGTTCTTC.